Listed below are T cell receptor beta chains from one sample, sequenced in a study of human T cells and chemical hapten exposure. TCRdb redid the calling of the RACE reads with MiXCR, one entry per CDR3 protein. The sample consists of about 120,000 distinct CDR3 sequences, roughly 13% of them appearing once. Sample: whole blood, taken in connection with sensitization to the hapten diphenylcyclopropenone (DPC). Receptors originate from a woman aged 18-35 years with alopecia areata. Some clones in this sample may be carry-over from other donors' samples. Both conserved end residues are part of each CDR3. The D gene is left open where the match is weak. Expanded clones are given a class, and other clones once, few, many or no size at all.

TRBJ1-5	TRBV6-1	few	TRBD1	TGTGCCAGCAGTGCGAAAGGGACAGGGGATAGCAATCAGCCCCAGCATTTT	CASSAKGTGDSNQPQHF
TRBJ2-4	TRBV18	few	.	TGTGCCAGCTCACCCTCGTTAACTTCCAAAAACATTCAGTACTTC	CASSPSLTSKNIQYF
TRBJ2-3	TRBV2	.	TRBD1	TGTGCCAGCAGGCCCCACCGGGACAGGGCACGCACAGATACGCAGTATTTT	CASRPHRDRARTDTQYF
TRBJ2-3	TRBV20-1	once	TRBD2	TGCAGTGCGGGCGGGGGGAACACTAACACAGATTCGCAGTATTTT	CSAGGGNTNTDSQYF
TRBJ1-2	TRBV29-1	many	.	TGCAGCGGGGGCAAGACGGATGGCTACACCTTC	CSGGKTDGYTF
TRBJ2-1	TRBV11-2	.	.	TGTGCCAGCAGCTTCCTCTCGCCCGGCAATGAGCAGTTCTTC	CASSFLSPGNEQFF
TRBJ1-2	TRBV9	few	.	TGTGCCAGCAGCGGAGAGATACGGACGGTTGGTGACTATGGCTACACCTTC	CASSGEIRTVGDYGYTF
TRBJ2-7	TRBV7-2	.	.	TGTGCCAGCAGCCGTTTAGGAGGGATCGAAGAGCAGTACTTC	CASSRLGGIEEQYF
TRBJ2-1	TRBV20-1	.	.	TGCAGTGCTAGAGATCGGGTGGGCGGCCTGAATGAGCAGTTCTTC	CSARDRVGGLNEQFF
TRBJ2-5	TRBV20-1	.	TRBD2	TGCAGTGCTAGAGATAGCGGGGGTTTCAGAGAGACCCAGTACTTC	CSARDSGGFRETQYF
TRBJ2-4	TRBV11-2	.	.	TGTGCCAGCAGCTCTAAAAACATTCAGTACTTC	CASSSKNIQYF
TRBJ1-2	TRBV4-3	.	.	TGCGCCAGCAGCCAAGATTGGGGAGATAAAAGTGGCTACACCTTC	CASSQDWGDKSGYTF
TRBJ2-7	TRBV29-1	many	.	TGCAGCGCCCAGGGGCCTCCCTCCTACGAGCAGTACTTC	CSAQGPPSYEQYF
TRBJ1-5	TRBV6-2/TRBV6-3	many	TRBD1	TGTGCCAGCAGTCCTTCTACCGGGACAGTCTTCAATCAGCCCCAGCATTTT	CASSPSTGTVFNQPQHF
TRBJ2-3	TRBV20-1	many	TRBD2	TGCAGTGCTTGGACTAGTCTGGCCACAGATACGCAGTATTTT	CSAWTSLATDTQYF
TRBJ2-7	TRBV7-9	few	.	TGTGCCAGCAGCCTACAGACAGGAGGGGAGGACGAGCAGTACTTC	CASSLQTGGEDEQYF
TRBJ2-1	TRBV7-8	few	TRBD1	TGTGCCAGCAGCTTAATGGACAGGATATTGCCCTACAATGAGCAGTTCTTC	CASSLMDRILPYNEQFF
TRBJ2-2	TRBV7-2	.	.	TGTGCCAGCAGCTTAGCGCTCCGGACCGGGGAGCTGTTTTTT	CASSLALRTGELFF
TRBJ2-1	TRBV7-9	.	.	TGTGCCAGCAGGGATGCAGGGAGGACCTACAATGAGCAGTTCTTC	CASRDAGRTYNEQFF
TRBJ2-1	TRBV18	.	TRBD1	TGTGCCAGCTCACTAACGGACAGGGGAGAGGAGCAGTTCTTC	CASSLTDRGEEQFF
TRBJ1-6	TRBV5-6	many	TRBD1	TGTGCCAGCAGCCTGCCGACAGGGGGAATCTATTCACCCCTCCACTTT	CASSLPTGGIYSPLHF
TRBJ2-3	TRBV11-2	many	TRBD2	TGTGCCAGCTCCGACCCCCCCCTAGCGGGGGGTTCCACAGATACGCAGTATTTT	CASSDPPLAGGSTDTQYF
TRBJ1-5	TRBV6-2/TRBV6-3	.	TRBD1	TGTGCCAGCAGCGACTTACAGGGGGCATTCGATCAGCCCCAGCATTTT	CASSDLQGAFDQPQHF
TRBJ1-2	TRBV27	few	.	TGTGCCACCCTAGGGGGTATTGGGTATGGCTACACCTTC	CATLGGIGYGYTF